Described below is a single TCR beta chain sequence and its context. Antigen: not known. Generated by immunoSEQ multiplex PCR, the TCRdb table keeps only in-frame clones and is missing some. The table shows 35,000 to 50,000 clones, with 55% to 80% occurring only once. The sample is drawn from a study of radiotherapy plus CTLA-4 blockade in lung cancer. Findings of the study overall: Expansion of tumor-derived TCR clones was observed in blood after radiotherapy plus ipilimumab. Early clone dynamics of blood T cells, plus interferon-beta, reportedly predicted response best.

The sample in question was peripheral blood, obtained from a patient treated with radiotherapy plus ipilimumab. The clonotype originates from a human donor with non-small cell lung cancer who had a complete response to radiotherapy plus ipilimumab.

In DNA form, the CDR3 reads TGTGCCAGCAGCTTGTATACACCCCGCTACACCTTC. This gives the protein CASSLYTPRYTF. This chain uses TRBV5-8 with TRBJ1-2, with no clear D. The CDR3 consists of 12 residues. Trimming removed 1 base from V and 9 bases from J, with 10 bases in between. Germline CDR1 reads SGHTS; CDR2 reads YDEGEE.